The rows below give T cell receptor beta chains drawn from one sample of a study of blood T cell repertoires in COVID-19. Here immunoSEQ multiplex PCR was the method, and the copy in TCRdb shows in-frame clones only, minus some. The sample yields around 250,000 clones, approximately 82% seen once. The sample consisted of peripheral blood. The receptors were sampled from a man aged 60 to 75 who had recovered from COVID-19. Each CDR3 is given with its conserved first and last residue. A D gene is named only where the DNA matches it firmly. Clone size is stated in some rows and not others, as once, few, many or a class when expanded.

d_gene	j_gene	v_gene	abundance	CDR3aa	CDR3nt
TRBD1	TRBJ1-2	TRBV3-1/TRBV3-2	-	CASSLRQGARYGYTF	TGTGCCAGCAGCCTACGACAGGGGGCGAGGTATGGCTACACCTTC
-	TRBJ2-6	TRBV7-8	-	CASSLGFQALLSGANVLTF	TGTGCCAGCAGCTTAGGGTTCCAGGCCCTCCTCTCTGGGGCCAACGTCCTGACTTTC
-	TRBJ2-2	TRBV7-8	-	CASSLRGSVLTGELFF	TGTGCCAGCAGCTTGAGGGGGTCTGTTTTGACCGGGGAGCTGTTTTTT
-	TRBJ2-5	TRBV18	-	CASSKNRGETQYF	TGTGCCAGCTCAAAGAACCGGGGAGAGACCCAGTACTTC
-	TRBJ2-3	TRBV14	-	CASSQDLQATTQYF	TGTGCCAGCAGCCAAGATCTTCAGGCAACTACGCAGTATTTT
-	TRBJ1-4	TRBV6-5	-	CASQVDEGAYEKLFF	TGTGCCAGCCAAGTGGACGAGGGCGCGTATGAAAAACTGTTTTTT
TRBD1	TRBJ1-2	TRBV19	-	CASTQGAGWNYGYTF	TGTGCCAGCACCCAGGGGGCAGGATGGAACTATGGCTACACCTTC
-	TRBJ1-2	TRBV27	-	CASSPLGDYGYTF	TGTGCCAGCAGCCCATTAGGGGACTATGGCTACACCTTC
TRBD1	TRBJ2-2	TRBV29-1	-	CAEGTATGELFF	TGCGCCGAAGGGACAGCGACCGGGGAGCTGTTTTTT
-	TRBJ1-2	TRBV6-5	once	CASRAGNYGYTF	TGTGCCAGCAGAGCGGGAAACTATGGCTACACCTTC
TRBD2	TRBJ2-5	TRBV4-2	-	CASSRGLAGGPGETQYF	TGTGCCAGCAGCCGGGGACTAGCGGGAGGGCCTGGAGAGACCCAGTACTTC
TRBD1	TRBJ2-5	TRBV12-3/TRBV12-4	-	CASSSRGIETQYF	TGTGCCAGCAGTTCCAGGGGGATTGAGACCCAGTACTTC